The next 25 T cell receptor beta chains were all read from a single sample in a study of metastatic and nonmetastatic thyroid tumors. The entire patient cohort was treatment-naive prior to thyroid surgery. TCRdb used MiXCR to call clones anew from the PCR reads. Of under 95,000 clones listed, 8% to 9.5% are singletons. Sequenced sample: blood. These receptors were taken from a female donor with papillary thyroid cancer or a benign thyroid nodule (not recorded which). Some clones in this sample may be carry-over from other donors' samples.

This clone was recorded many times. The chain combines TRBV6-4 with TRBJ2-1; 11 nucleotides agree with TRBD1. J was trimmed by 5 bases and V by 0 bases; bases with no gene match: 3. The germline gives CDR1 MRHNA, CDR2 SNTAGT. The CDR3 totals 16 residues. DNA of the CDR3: TGTGCCAGCAGTGACTCTCCGGGACAGGGGGACAATGAGCAGTTCTTC. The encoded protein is CASSDSPGQGDNEQFF.

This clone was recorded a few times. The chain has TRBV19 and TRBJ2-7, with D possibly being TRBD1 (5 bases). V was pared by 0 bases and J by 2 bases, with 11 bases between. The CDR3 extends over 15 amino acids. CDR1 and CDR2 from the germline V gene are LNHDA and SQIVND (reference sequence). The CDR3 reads CASSIDSGFAYEQYF. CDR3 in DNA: TGTGCCAGTAGTATAGATTCAGGGTTCGCCTACGAGCAGTACTTC. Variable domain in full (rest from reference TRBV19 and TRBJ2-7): DGGITQSPKYLFRKEGQNVTLSCEQNLNHDAMYWYRQDPGQGLRLIYYSQIVNDFQKGDIAEGYSVSREKKESFPLTVTSAQKNPTAFYLCASSIDSGFAYEQYFGPGTRLTVT.

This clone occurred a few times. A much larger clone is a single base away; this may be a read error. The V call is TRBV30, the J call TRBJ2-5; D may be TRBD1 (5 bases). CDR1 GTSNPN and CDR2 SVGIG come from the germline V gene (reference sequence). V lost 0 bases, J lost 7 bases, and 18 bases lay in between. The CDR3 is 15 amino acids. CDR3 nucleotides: TGTGCCTGGAGTGTATACGTGGGGCGAGAAGGGACCCAGTACTTC. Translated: CAWSVYVGREGTQYF.

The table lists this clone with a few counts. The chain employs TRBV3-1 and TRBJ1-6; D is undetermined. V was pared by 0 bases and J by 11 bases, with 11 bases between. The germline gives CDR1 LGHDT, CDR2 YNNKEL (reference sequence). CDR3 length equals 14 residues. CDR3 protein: CASSQDQAQTPLHF. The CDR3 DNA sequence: TGTGCCAGCAGCCAAGATCAGGCCCAAACACCCCTCCACTTT.

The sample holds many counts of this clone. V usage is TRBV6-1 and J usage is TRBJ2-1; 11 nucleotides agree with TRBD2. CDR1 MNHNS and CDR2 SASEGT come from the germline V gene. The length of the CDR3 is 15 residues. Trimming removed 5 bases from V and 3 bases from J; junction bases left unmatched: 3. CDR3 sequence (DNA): TGTGCCAGCAGTTTTCTAGCGGGGGGCTACAATGAGCAGTTCTTC. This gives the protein CASSFLAGGYNEQFF.

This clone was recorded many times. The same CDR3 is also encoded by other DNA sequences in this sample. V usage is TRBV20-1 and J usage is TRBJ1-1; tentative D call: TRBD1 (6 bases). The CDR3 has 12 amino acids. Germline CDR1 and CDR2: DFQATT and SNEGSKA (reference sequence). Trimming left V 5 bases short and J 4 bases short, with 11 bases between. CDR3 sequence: CSADRWGTEAFF. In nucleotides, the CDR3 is TGCAGTGCTGACAGGTGGGGCACTGAAGCTTTCTTT.

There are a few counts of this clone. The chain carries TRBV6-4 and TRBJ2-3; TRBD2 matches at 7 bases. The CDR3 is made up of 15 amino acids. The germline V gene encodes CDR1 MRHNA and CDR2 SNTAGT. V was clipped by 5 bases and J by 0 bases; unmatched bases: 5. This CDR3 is CASSKSAGSTDTQYF. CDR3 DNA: TGTGCCAGCAGTAAATCAGCGGGGAGCACAGATACGCAGTATTTT.

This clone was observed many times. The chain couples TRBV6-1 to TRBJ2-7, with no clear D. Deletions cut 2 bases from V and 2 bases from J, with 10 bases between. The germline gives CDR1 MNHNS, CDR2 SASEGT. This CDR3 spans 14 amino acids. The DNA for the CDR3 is TGTGCCAGCAGTGAACGGCCAGATACCTACGAGCAGTACTTC. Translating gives CASSERPDTYEQYF.

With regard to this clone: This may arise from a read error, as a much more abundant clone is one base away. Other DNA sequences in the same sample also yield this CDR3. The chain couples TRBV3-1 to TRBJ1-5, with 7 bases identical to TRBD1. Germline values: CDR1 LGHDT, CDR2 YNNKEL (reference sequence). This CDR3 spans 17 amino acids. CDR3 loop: CASSQDFRGKSNQPQHF. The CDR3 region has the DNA TGTGCCAGTAGCCAAGATTTCAGGGGGAAGAGCAATCAGCCCCAGCATTTT.

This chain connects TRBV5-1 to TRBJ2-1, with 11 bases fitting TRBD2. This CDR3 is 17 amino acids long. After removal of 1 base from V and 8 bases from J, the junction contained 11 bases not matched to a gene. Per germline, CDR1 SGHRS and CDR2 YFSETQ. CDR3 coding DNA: TGCGCCAGCAGCTTGTCCTTGGCTAGCGGGAGGTCGGATGAGCAGTTCTTC. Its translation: CASSLSLASGRSDEQFF.

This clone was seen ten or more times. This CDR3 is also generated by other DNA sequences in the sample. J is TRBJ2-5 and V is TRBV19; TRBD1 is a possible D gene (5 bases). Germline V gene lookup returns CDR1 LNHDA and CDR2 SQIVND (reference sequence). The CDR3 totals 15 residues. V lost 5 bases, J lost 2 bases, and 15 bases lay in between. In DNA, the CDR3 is TGTGCCAGTAGTCCGGCGGCAGGGCGACAAGAGACCCAGTACTTC. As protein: CASSPAAGRQETQYF.

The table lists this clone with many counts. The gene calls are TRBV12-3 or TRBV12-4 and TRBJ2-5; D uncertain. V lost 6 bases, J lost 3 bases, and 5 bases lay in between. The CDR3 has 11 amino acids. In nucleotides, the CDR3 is TGTGCCAGCAGCCCTAAAGAGACCCAGTACTTC. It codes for CASSPKETQYF.

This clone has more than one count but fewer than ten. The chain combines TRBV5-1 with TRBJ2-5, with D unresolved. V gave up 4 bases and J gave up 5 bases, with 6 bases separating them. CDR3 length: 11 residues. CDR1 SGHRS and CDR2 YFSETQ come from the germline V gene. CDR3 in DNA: TGCGCCAGCAGCCGGTTGGAGACCCAGTACTTC. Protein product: CASSRLETQYF.

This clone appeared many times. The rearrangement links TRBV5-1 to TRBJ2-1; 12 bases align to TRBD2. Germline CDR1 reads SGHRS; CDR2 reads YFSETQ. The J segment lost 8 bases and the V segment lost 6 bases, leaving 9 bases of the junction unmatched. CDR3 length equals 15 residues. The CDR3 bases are TGCGCCAGCAACCTACCTAGCGGGGGGGCCGATGAGCAGTTCTTC. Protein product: CASNLPSGGADEQFF.

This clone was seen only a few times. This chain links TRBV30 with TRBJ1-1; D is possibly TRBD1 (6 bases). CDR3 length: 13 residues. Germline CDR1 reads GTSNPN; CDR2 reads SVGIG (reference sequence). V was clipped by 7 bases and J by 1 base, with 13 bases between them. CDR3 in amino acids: CASQKGGNTEAFF. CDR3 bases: TGTGCCTCACAAAAAGGGGGGAACACTGAAGCTTTCTTT.

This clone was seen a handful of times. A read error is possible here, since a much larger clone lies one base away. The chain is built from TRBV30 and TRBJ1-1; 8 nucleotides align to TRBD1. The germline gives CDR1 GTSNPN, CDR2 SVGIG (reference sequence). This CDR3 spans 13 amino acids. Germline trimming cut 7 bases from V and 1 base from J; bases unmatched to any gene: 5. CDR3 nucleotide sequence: TGTGCCTTGACCGGACAGGGGAACACTGAAGCTTTCTTT. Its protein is CALTGQGNTEAFF.

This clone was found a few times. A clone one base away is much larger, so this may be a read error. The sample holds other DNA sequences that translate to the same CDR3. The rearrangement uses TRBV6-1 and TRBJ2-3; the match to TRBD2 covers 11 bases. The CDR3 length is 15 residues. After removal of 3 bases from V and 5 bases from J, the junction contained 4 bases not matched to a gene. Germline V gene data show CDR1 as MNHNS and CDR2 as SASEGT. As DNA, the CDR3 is TGTGCCAGCAGTGATAGCGGGGGGGGTTTAGATACGCAGTATTTT. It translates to CASSDSGGGLDTQYF.

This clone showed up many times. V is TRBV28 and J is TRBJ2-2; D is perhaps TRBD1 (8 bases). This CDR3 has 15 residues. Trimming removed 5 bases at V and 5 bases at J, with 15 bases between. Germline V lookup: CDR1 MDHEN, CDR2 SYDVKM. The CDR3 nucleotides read TGTGCCAGCAGTCCGGGGGGACAGGAGACCGGGGAGCTGTTTTTT. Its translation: CASSPGGQETGELFF.

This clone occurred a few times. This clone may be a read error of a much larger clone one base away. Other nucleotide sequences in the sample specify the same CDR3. The CDR3 region has the DNA TGTGCCAGCAGCCAGGGGTACGAGCAGTACTTC. Encoded protein: CASSQGYEQYF. The chain combines TRBV27 with TRBJ2-7, with D possibly being TRBD1 (6 bases). V was cut by 6 bases and J by 4 bases, with 7 bases left in between. The CDR3 runs 11 residues. CDR1 MNHEY and CDR2 SMNVEV come from the germline V gene (reference sequence).

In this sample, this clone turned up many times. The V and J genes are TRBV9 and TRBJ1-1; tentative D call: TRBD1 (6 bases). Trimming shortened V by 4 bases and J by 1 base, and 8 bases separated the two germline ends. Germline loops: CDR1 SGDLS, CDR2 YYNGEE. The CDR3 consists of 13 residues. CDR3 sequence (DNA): TGTGCCAGCAGCACGGGACAGAACACTGAAGCTTTCTTT. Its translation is CASSTGQNTEAFF.

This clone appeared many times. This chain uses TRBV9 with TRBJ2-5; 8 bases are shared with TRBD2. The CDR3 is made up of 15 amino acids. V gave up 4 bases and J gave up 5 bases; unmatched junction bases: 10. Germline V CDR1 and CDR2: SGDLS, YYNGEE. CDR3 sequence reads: CASSSLGGGSETQYF. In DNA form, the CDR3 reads TGTGCCAGCAGCTCCCTCGGGGGGGGGTCTGAGACCCAGTACTTC.

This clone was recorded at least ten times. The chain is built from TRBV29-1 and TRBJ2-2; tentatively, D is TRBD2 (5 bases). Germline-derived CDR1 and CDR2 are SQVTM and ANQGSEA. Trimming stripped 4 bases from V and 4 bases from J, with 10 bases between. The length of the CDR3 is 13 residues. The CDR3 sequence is CSVGGSSTGELFF. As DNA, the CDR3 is TGCAGCGTTGGAGGGTCAAGCACCGGGGAGCTGTTTTTT.

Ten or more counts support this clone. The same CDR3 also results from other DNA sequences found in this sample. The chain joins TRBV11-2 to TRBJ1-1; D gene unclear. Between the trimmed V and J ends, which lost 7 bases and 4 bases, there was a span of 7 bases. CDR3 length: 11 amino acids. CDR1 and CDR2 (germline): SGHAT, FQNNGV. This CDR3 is CASTRFTEAFF. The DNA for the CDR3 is TGTGCCAGCACCCGGTTCACTGAAGCTTTCTTT.

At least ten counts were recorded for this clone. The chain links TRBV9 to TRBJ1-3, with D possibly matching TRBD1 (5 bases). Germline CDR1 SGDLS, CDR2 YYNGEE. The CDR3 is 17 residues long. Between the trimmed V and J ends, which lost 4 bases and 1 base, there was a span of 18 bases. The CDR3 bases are TGTGCCAGCAGCTTAACCGGGACGTATTCGTCTGGAAACACCATATATTTT. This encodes CASSLTGTYSSGNTIYF.

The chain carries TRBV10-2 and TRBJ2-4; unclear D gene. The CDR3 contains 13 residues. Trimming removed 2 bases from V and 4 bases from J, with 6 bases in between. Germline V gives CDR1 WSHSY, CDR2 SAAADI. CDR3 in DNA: TGCGCCAGCAGTGAGGGCAGTAAAAACATTCAGTACTTC. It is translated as CASSEGSKNIQYF.